Listed here are 5 T cell receptor beta chains from one sample, sequenced in a study of blood T cell repertoires in COVID-19. Produced via immunoSEQ multiplex PCR; TCRdb's table is partial and in-frame only. The sample records over 200,000 clones, approximately 88% being singletons. The specimen sequenced was peripheral blood. The receptor set was obtained from a woman aged 25 to 39 with acute or convalescent COVID-19.

DNA for the CDR3: TGCAGCGTTGAAAAGCGGGAGCTCCACTACGAGCAGTACTTC. Its protein is CSVEKRELHYEQYF. The chain couples TRBV29-1 to TRBJ2-7, with TRBD2 matching over 8 bases. The CDR3 covers 14 residues. Germline V gives CDR1 SQVTM, CDR2 ANQGSEA. V dropped 2 bases and J dropped 3; count of bases not matched to a gene: 6.

The rearrangement uses TRBV24-1 and TRBJ2-5, with D possibly matching TRBD1 (6 bases). Germline values: CDR1 KGHDR, CDR2 SFDVKD. Trimming removed 5 bases at V and 4 bases at J, with 10 bases between. CDR3 length equals 13 residues. The DNA for the CDR3 is TGTGCCACCAGTGGTAACAGGGCAGAGACCCAGTACTTC. Translated, it gives CATSGNRAETQYF.

This sequence joins TRBV5-6 and TRBJ2-7; 11 bases are shared with TRBD2. J gave up 2 bases and V 0 bases, and 7 bases lay outside the gene matches. CDR3 length: 17 amino acids. Per the germline V gene, CDR1 is SGHDT and CDR2 is YYEEEE. The CDR3 region is CASSLGAGTSGTYEQYF. The CDR3 DNA follows: TGTGCCAGCAGCTTGGGCGCCGGGACTAGCGGAACCTACGAGCAGTACTTC.

This chain uses TRBV6-5 with TRBJ2-5; 7 bases agree with TRBD1. The J segment lost 5 bases and the V segment lost 8 bases, leaving 2 bases of the junction unmatched. Per germline, CDR1 MNHEY and CDR2 SVGAGI. CDR3 length: 11 amino acids. The CDR3 nucleotides read TGTGCCAGCGTACAGGGGGAGACCCAGTACTTC. Its protein product is CASVQGETQYF.

This CDR3 reads CSVRPYAAEQFF. For the CDR3, the DNA is TGCAGCGTGCGACCTTACGCGGCTGAGCAGTTCTTC. The chain carries TRBV29-1 and TRBJ2-1; D remains ambiguous. CDR1 and CDR2 (germline): SQVTM, ANQGSEA. Trimming cost V 6 bases and J 9 bases, with 15 bases left between them. The CDR3 consists of 12 residues.